One and the same sample provided the 25 T cell receptor beta chains below, sequenced in a study of blood T cell repertoires in COVID-19. Generated by immunoSEQ multiplex PCR, the TCRdb table keeps only in-frame clones and is missing some. The table shows 300,000 to 450,000 clones, with around 84% occurring only once. The sample comprised peripheral blood. The source of these receptors is a human donor in a cohort sampled during active COVID-19.

The genes are TRBV4-1 and TRBJ2-4; a possible D gene is TRBD2 (5 bases). The V gene lost 2 bases and the J gene lost 0 bases, with 8 bases spanning the gap. This CDR3 is built from 15 residues. Germline V gene lookup returns CDR1 MGHRA and CDR2 YSYEKL. The CDR3, as DNA: TGCGCCAGCAGCCAATTAGGACTAGCCAAAAACATTCAGTACTTC. It yields the protein CASSQLGLAKNIQYF.

In this sample, this clone turned up once. This chain links TRBV6-1 with TRBJ2-5, with D tentatively TRBD1 (6 bases). The V gene lost 2 bases and the J gene lost 5 bases, with 6 bases spanning the gap. This CDR3 has 12 amino acids. Germline V lookup: CDR1 MNHNS, CDR2 SASEGT. CDR3 in DNA: TGTGCCAGCAGTGAACAGGGGGAGACCCAGTACTTC. It encodes CASSEQGETQYF.

The chain recombines TRBV7-9 with TRBJ1-1; D is uncertain. This CDR3 is 13 amino acids long. Trimming shortened V by 1 base and J by 3 bases, and 6 bases separated the two germline ends. Germline-derived CDR1 and CDR2 are SEHNR and FQNEAQ (reference sequence). CDR3 sequence (DNA): TGTGCCAGCAGCTTAGGAACGGACACTGAAGCTTTCTTT. This encodes CASSLGTDTEAFF.

This rearrangement joins TRBV5-6 to TRBJ1-3; TRBD1 is a possible D gene (6 bases). CDR1 is SGHDT and CDR2 is YYEEEE in the germline V gene. CDR3 length equals 15 residues. Trimming removed 4 bases from V and 0 bases from J, with 11 bases in between. This CDR3 reads CASSPGHNSGNTIYF. CDR3 nucleotides: TGTGCCAGCAGCCCGGGACACAACTCTGGAAACACCATATATTTT.

This rearrangement joins TRBV6-5 to TRBJ1-1, with a weak D call TRBD1 (6 bases). V shed 8 bases and J shed 4 bases, with 17 bases lying between them. There are 14 residues in the CDR3. CDR1 is MNHEY, CDR2 SVGAGI, per germline. Here the CDR3 DNA reads TGTGCCAGCTCAATAGGGGGGGGTGCCACTGAAGCTTTCTTT. It is translated as CASSIGGGATEAFF.

V usage is TRBV10-3 and J usage is TRBJ1-6, with 9 bases aligning to TRBD1. Germline values: CDR1 ENHRY, CDR2 SYGVKD. The CDR3 length is 13 residues. With V trimmed by 6 bases and J by 7 bases, 1 base remained unmatched. The CDR3, as DNA: TGTGCCATCAGAGGGACAGGGAATTCACCCCTCCACTTT. This gives the protein CAIRGTGNSPLHF.

The rearrangement uses TRBV5-1 and TRBJ2-7, with 8 bases that match TRBD1. The CDR3 loop spans 13 amino acids. Germline trimming cut 4 bases from V and 6 bases from J; bases unmatched to any gene: 6. Germline-derived CDR1 and CDR2 are SGHRS and YFSETQ. CDR3 sequence (DNA): TGCGCCAGCAGCGCCAGACAGGGGCGCGAGCAGTACTTC. Translation gives CASSARQGREQYF.

This clone occurred once. This rearrangement joins TRBV10-3 to TRBJ2-5; D not resolved. This CDR3 is 16 amino acids long. CDR1 is ENHRY and CDR2 is SYGVKD in the germline V gene. V lost 4 bases to trimming and J lost 2 bases, with 17 bases between them. In DNA form, the CDR3 reads TGTGCCATCAGTGGGCTGGCTACAGATCCACAAGAGACCCAGTACTTC. It encodes CAISGLATDPQETQYF.

This chain uses TRBV15 with TRBJ2-5; 8 nucleotides agree with TRBD2. The germline CDR1 and CDR2 sequences are LNHNV and YYDKDF (reference sequence). This CDR3 has 15 residues. With V trimmed by 2 bases and J by 4 bases, 6 bases remained unmatched. The CDR3 region has the DNA TGTGCCACCAGCAGACAAACTAGCGGCGTAGAGACCCAGTACTTC. Translated: CATSRQTSGVETQYF. The full variable domain, rest sourced from reference TRBV15 and TRBJ2-5, is DAMVIQNPRYQVTQFGKPVTLSCSQTLNHNVMYWYQQKSSQAPKLLFHYYDKDFNNEADTPDNFQSRRPNTSFCFLDIRSPGLGDTAMYLCATSRQTSGVETQYFGPGTRLLVL.

This chain links TRBV2 with TRBJ2-4; the match to TRBD1 covers 11 bases. In germline, CDR1 is SNHLY, CDR2 FYNNEI. This CDR3 contains 15 residues. Germline trimming cut 4 bases from V and 6 bases from J; bases unmatched to any gene: 5. The CDR3 DNA sequence: TGTGCCAGCAGTGTGCCCGGGACAGGGGGAAACATTCAGTACTTC. It specifies CASSVPGTGGNIQYF.

This clone was detected only a few times. J is TRBJ1-4 and V is TRBV7-9; the D is unclear. Trimming stripped 3 bases from V and 7 bases from J, with 12 bases between. The CDR3 extends over 14 amino acids. The germline V gene has CDR1 SEHNR and CDR2 FQNEAQ (reference sequence). The CDR3: CASSLAGYSEKLFF. In nucleotides, the CDR3 is TGTGCCAGCAGCTTGGCGGGTTACAGTGAAAAACTGTTTTTT. The full variable domain, in which reference TRBV7-9 and TRBJ1-4 provide the parts outside the CDR3, is DTGVSQNPRHKITKRGQNVTFRCDPISEHNRLYWYRQTLGQGPEFLTYFQNEAQLEKSRLLSDRFSAERPKGSFSTLEIQRTEQGDSAMYLCASSLAGYSEKLFFGSGTQLSVL.

V is TRBV5-1 and J is TRBJ2-4, with 7 bases fitting TRBD2. The germline gives CDR1 SGHRS, CDR2 YFSETQ. The CDR3 covers 14 residues. Unmatched junction bases numbered 6, after V lost 2 bases and J lost 7 bases. This CDR3 reads CASSLRREANIQYF. CDR3 nucleotide sequence: TGCGCCAGCAGCTTAAGACGGGAGGCCAACATTCAGTACTTC.

The chain joins TRBV10-1 to TRBJ2-7; perhaps TRBD2 as D (5 bases). V lost 4 bases to trimming and J lost 1 base, with 11 bases between them. The CDR3 consists of 14 residues. Germline V gene data show CDR1 as WNHNN and CDR2 as SYGVQD (reference sequence). The CDR3 protein is CASSGHGGSYEQYF. Written as DNA, the CDR3 is TGCGCCAGCAGTGGACATGGAGGTTCCTACGAGCAGTACTTC.

J is TRBJ2-3 and V is TRBV5-1, with 10 bases that match TRBD2. Germline values: CDR1 SGHRS, CDR2 YFSETQ. The CDR3 length is 18 residues. V lost 0 bases and J lost 1; bases outside the gene matches: 8. CDR3 bases: TGCGCCAGCAGCTTGGATCGCCTAGCGGGGGCTGGCACAGATACGCAGTATTTT. It codes for CASSLDRLAGAGTDTQYF.

The rearrangement joins TRBV5-1 to TRBJ2-1; tentatively, D is TRBD2 (5 bases). Germline V gene lookup returns CDR1 SGHRS and CDR2 YFSETQ. V lost 0 bases, J lost 0 bases, and 10 bases lay in between. There are 16 residues in the CDR3. The CDR3 coding sequence is TGCGCCAGCAGCTTGGATGTGGGGAGCTCCTACAATGAGCAGTTCTTC. Encoded protein: CASSLDVGSSYNEQFF.

This clone showed up just once. J is TRBJ1-1 and V is TRBV5-1; 8 bases line up with TRBD1. The CDR3 is 15 amino acids. Per germline, CDR1 SGHRS and CDR2 YFSETQ. With 0 bases clipped from V and 2 bases from J, the junction kept 3 bases outside the gene matches. The CDR3 coding sequence is TGCGCCAGCAGCTTGGACAGGGGGTTCAACACTGAAGCTTTCTTT. Protein sequence: CASSLDRGFNTEAFF.

The chain has TRBV2 and TRBJ1-4; D is undetermined. V was shortened by 3 bases and J by 11 bases, with 7 bases between the two germline ends. The V gene's germline CDR1 is SNHLY and CDR2 FYNNEI. The CDR3 sequence is 11 residues long. The CDR3 bases are TGTGCCAGCAGTGACGTCGGGAAACTGTTTTTT. It translates to CASSDVGKLFF. Full variable domain (remainder filled in from reference TRBV2 and TRBJ1-4): EPEVTQTPSHQVTQMGQEVILRCVPISNHLYFYWYRQILGQKVEFLVSFYNNEISEKSEIFDDQFSVERPDGSNFTLKIRSTKLEDSAMYFCASSDVGKLFFGSGTQLSVL.

The chain links TRBV18 to TRBJ1-4; D might be TRBD1 (5 bases). The CDR3 runs 14 residues. Per the germline V gene, CDR1 is KGHSH and CDR2 is LQKENI. V was clipped by 6 bases and J by 2 bases, with 10 bases between them. CDR3 coding DNA: TGTGCCAGCTCCCCAAAGGGGACTAATGAAAAACTGTTTTTT. Protein: CASSPKGTNEKLFF.

V and J are TRBV10-3 and TRBJ2-7; 8 bases are shared with TRBD1. The junction had 10 bases not matched to a gene; V was cut back by 7 bases and J by 2 bases. Germline V lookup: CDR1 ENHRY, CDR2 SYGVKD. The CDR3 loop spans 15 amino acids. The CDR3 protein is CAITSTGEGPYEQYF. CDR3 sequence (DNA): TGTGCCATCACCTCGACAGGGGAAGGGCCCTACGAGCAGTACTTC.

This rearrangement joins TRBV6-6 to TRBJ1-2; D not certain. V was shortened by 3 bases and J by 7 bases, with 12 bases between the two germline ends. The CDR3 length is 13 residues. Germline loops: CDR1 MNHNY, CDR2 SVGAGI (reference sequence). This CDR3 is CASSYRAAAGYTF. The CDR3 DNA reads as TGTGCCAGCAGTTATCGGGCAGCGGCTGGCTACACCTTC.

The J gene is TRBJ1-4, the V gene TRBV14; TRBD1 might be the D (5 bases). V lost 0 bases and J 10 bases, leaving 21 bases between the germline ends. The CDR3 extends over 17 amino acids. Germline CDR1 and CDR2: SGHDN and FVKESK. CDR3 amino acids: CASSQDPRGSPGGKLFF. The CDR3 region has the DNA TGTGCCAGCAGCCAAGATCCGCGGGGGTCGCCTGGGGGAAAACTGTTTTTT.

This chain uses TRBV6-5 with TRBJ2-5; maybe TRBD2 (5 bases). Trimming removed 8 bases at V and 1 base at J, with 8 bases between. Looked up from germline, CDR1 is MNHEY and CDR2 is SVGAGI. The CDR3 runs to 12 residues. Here the CDR3 reads CASGLFQETQYF. The CDR3 DNA sequence: TGTGCCAGCGGACTTTTCCAAGAGACCCAGTACTTC.

The rearrangement joins TRBV28 to TRBJ2-7, with a possible D match to TRBD2 (7 bases). Trimming shortened V by 6 bases and J by 2 bases, and 14 bases separated the two germline ends. Germline lookup yields CDR1 MDHEN and CDR2 SYDVKM. The CDR3 spans 14 residues. The CDR3 nucleotides are TGTGCCAGCAGAAAGGGGGGGCGAACCTACGAGCAGTACTTC. This sequence encodes CASRKGGRTYEQYF.

The chain links TRBV7-2 to TRBJ1-2, with a weak D call TRBD1 (6 bases). V lost 1 base and J lost 8, with 11 bases in between. Germline assignment: CDR1 SGHTA and CDR2 FQGNSA. The length of the CDR3 is 13 residues. This CDR3 reads CASSLEGVRGYTF. The CDR3 DNA is TGTGCCAGCAGCTTAGAGGGGGTCAGGGGCTACACCTTC.

The genes are TRBV19 and TRBJ2-3; D ambiguous. The germline V and J ends were trimmed by 3 bases and 2 bases, with 6 bases remaining between them. The germline V gene encodes CDR1 LNHDA and CDR2 SQIVND (reference sequence). The CDR3 is 13 amino acids. The CDR3 is CASSIDSTDTQYF. The CDR3 DNA reads TGTGCCAGTAGTATCGACTCCACAGATACGCAGTATTTT. The whole variable domain, remainder taken from reference TRBV19 and TRBJ2-3, is DGGITQSPKYLFRKEGQNVTLSCEQNLNHDAMYWYRQDPGQGLRLIYYSQIVNDFQKGDIAEGYSVSREKKESFPLTVTSAQKNPTAFYLCASSIDSTDTQYFGPGTRLTVL.